Below are 6 T cell receptor beta chains sequenced from a single sample in a study of T cell responses to AZD1222 COVID-19 vaccine. The repertoire was sequenced with immunoSEQ multiplex PCR; TCRdb's copy has only in-frame clones and lacks some. The sample lists about 120,000 clones, about 92% seen once, with about 7.5% in the top ten. The sequencing used peripheral blood, collected 28 days after the second AZD1222 dose. These receptors were obtained from an adult who received the AZD1222 COVID-19 vaccine.

V and J are TRBV5-1 and TRBJ1-3, with 7 bases lining up with TRBD1. This CDR3 is built from 15 residues. Germline CDR1 reads SGHRS; CDR2 reads YFSETQ. Trimming at V came to 0 bases and at J to 3 bases, leaving 3 bases not matched to a gene. The CDR3 protein is CASSLDRGFGNTIYF. The CDR3 DNA reads TGCGCCAGCAGCTTGGACAGGGGCTTTGGAAACACCATATATTTT.

This clone was recorded a few times. The V call is TRBV6-5, the J call TRBJ2-1; 12 bases are shared with TRBD2. After removal of 7 bases from V and 8 bases from J, the junction contained 6 bases not matched to a gene. CDR3 length: 14 residues. Germline-derived CDR1 and CDR2 are MNHEY and SVGAGI. This CDR3 is CASISGLAGHEQFF. The CDR3 nucleotides read TGTGCCAGCATCTCGGGACTAGCGGGTCATGAGCAGTTCTTC.

The J gene is TRBJ2-1, the V gene TRBV1; TRBD2, the table's D call, was not compared with the DNA. TRBV1 is designated a pseudogene. The CDR3 totals 17 residues. The CDR3 loop reads CTSRLSKSGSCYNEQFF. The CDR3 nucleotides are TGCACCAGCAGACTATCTAAGAGCGGGAGTTGCTACAATGAGCAGTTCTTC.

The V gene is TRBV14, the J gene TRBJ1-2; D perhaps matches TRBD1 (6 bases). The V end was cut by 5 bases, the J end by 0 bases, with 10 bases between. The CDR3 totals 14 residues. Looked up from germline, CDR1 is SGHDN and CDR2 is FVKESK. The CDR3 protein is CASSFRTANYGYTF. Written as DNA, the CDR3 is TGTGCCAGCAGCTTTCGGACAGCTAACTATGGCTACACCTTC.

V is TRBV12-3 or TRBV12-4 and J is TRBJ1-2, with a weak D call TRBD1 (6 bases). The CDR3 is made up of 13 amino acids. V was clipped by 6 bases and J by 4 bases, with 12 bases between them. The CDR3 DNA reads as TGTGCCAGCAGCTATCGAGGGGGCTATGGCTACACCTTC. As protein: CASSYRGGYGYTF.

The rearrangement links TRBV24-1 to TRBJ1-4; 7 bases fit TRBD1. The CDR3 runs to 16 residues. The germline gives CDR1 KGHDR, CDR2 SFDVKD. V gave up 3 bases and J gave up 0 bases; unmatched junction bases: 3. In DNA, the CDR3 is TGTGCCACCAGTGATGGGACAGCTGCAACTAATGAAAAACTGTTTTTT. Its translation: CATSDGTAATNEKLFF.